This T cell receptor beta chain emerged from a study of T cell repertoires in cytomegalovirus infection (dated by TCRdb to about 2019). Study-level background: Alongside well-studied HLA-B-restricted epitopes, the peptide stimulations were aimed at recently identified HLA-C-restricted CMV epitopes, whose presentation resists viral immunomodulation. Donor HLA type was relevant to the analysis, because carriage of CMV infection together with the matching HLA type was indicated by public TCR beta signatures.

Overall results and qualifications from the work: In both this cohort and an independent cohort of 352 donors, the cumulative frequency of public TCR beta family members distinguished carriers of CMV infection plus the relevant HLA type. The ex vivo response was dominated by HLA-C-restricted CMV-specific TCR beta clonotypes, which also provided the single most frequent clonotype in two of eight donors.

This clonotype was detected a few times. It lacks a known antigen. There are no base qualities to consult, and no much larger clone falls within one base. These reads were obtained on an Illumina HiSeq 1500. Clones were called with MiXCR by TCRdb after fastp trimmed the public reads at Q25, and only in-frame beta chains were retained. Rows with one shared CDR3 protein collapse into an entry with the most common genes and DNA. Within this sample are roughly 730,000 distinct CDR3 sequences, with 30% to 35% of them counted one time only. The biggest ten clones account for 18% of the sample. The label giving this sample's treatment or condition can be read as: in vitro stimulation with specific CMV peptide epitopes to enrich CMV-specific T cells. Its CDR3 holds 16 amino acids, cysteine through phenylalanine. Only the CDR3 portion is preserved as DNA: 48 bases, with reading frame beginning at the first base. The junction carries 15 bases between V and J, which are trimmed by 0 bases and 6 bases respectively. The CDR1 and CDR2 encoded by the germline V gene are LGHNT and FRNRAP.

The sequence was obtained from a human donor in good health (CMV status not recorded). Some clones in this sample may be carry-over from other donors' samples. Sequenced material: cultured PBMCs, taken from culture after CMV antigen stimulation. The chain links TRBV12-5 with TRBJ1-5, with the D gene not confidently named. The DNA reads as follows: TGTGCTAGTGGTTTGGTACTCCCGTCCGGGAGTCAGCCCCAGCATTTT. This codes for CASGLVLPSGSQPQHF.